This T cell receptor beta chain was identified during a study of radiation and T cells in renal cell carcinoma. The treatment: treatment-naive control, cytoreductive nephrectomy. Control samples are tumors resected by cytoreductive nephrectomy without prior radiation. This CDR3 spans 18 amino acids. V trimming: 1 base; J trimming: 7 bases; junction bases outside the gene matches: 12. Per the germline V gene, CDR1 is SQVTM and CDR2 is ANQGSEA. Sequenced by immunoSEQ multiplex PCR; TCRdb stores in-frame clones only, minus some. Among 24,000 or so clones listed, nearly 60% were seen once. Remarks on this clone: The antigen is undetermined.

Points from the study as a whole: Compared with controls, irradiated tumors had more, larger dominant CDR3 motifs.

The sequencing used tumor tissue, collected from a patient whose treatment was nephrectomy without radiotherapy. This receptor was obtained from a man aged 35 to 55 with renal cell carcinoma. This chain links TRBV29-1 with TRBJ2-1; 14 bases match TRBD2. Written as DNA, the CDR3 is TGCAGCGTTGAAGGGAAGGGACTAGCGGGAGCCCGGAGGAATGAGCAGTTCTTC. Protein sequence: CSVEGKGLAGARRNEQFF.